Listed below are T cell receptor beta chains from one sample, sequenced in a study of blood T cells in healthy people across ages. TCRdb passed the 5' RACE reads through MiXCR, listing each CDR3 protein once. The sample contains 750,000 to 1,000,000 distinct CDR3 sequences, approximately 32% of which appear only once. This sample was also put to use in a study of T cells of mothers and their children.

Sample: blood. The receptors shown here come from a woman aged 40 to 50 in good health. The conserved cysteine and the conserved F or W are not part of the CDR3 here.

ASSPGTGWQPQH TRBV27
SARDLGQPFGNEQF TRBV20-1
ASSDPSRGADNEQF TRBV6-6
ASSAEPGQVNTEAF TRBV9
ASLLRGTEAF TRBV12-3/TRBV12-4
ASSRHMTGVSYEQY TRBV14
ASSAQSQGGAPEAF TRBV7-2
ASTLGQGSSYEQY TRBV5-1
ASSEFGTGWNGYT TRBV25-1
ATQRGDGTGVDNEQF TRBV5-1
ATSRDLGLTTTQY TRBV15
ASSWKGEVDYGYT TRBV5-1
ASSLGSKTTDTQY TRBV28
ASSQPLWGQGASYEQY TRBV5-6
ASSKGQGPNGPTSPPKKKETPY TRBV21-1
ASSLATGGDSYEQY TRBV7-2
ASSYGTGRLRRVNEQF TRBV6-2/TRBV6-3
ASSLTAVERNTEAF TRBV7-3
ASSPMDRGPNEQF TRBV19
ASSLAGPETQY TRBV28
ASSLDGGGASDTQY TRBV5-1
ASSGDSSSYNEQF TRBV5-8
SVAHLAVIPPF TRBV29-1
ASQGQNNEKLF TRBV7-9
ASSPYRFGGNQPQH TRBV7-8
TSSLSGTGGPYNEQF TRBV7-3
ASSLRMETQY TRBV28
ASSASGTTCEQY TRBV9
ASSQDPTLDRGSQETQY TRBV4-1
ASSLAMINEQF TRBV11-2
ASSQHRTGGITDTQY TRBV4-1
ASRAPSTDTQY TRBV11-1
SASLRGGGYT TRBV20-1
ASSQTLLAGGRDYNEQF TRBV3-1
ATSRVYLTDTQY TRBV15
ASSKTSGGTSTDTQY TRBV7-9
SARDDEAGVRSGEQF TRBV20-1
AIRESGLGSPLH TRBV10-3
ASSQDGQRSSYNEQF TRBV4-3
ASSLVGGGSSPTEQF TRBV7-2
ASSDLKGTGSPNEQF TRBV6-4
ASSFEGEAF TRBV12-3/TRBV12-4
ASAWSSEQF TRBV27
SVRRGTNTGELF TRBV29-1
AMRGNNEQF TRBV10-3
ASSPAEETQY TRBV7-9
ASSFPGLADEQY TRBV7-9
AISGLDSTYEQY TRBV10-3
ASSYNTEYYEQY TRBV6-5
ATRFRLAGGRETQY TRBV7-2
VSSQASRAGEQF TRBV3-1
TAGGADYEQY TRBV30
ASSYSMMGANYGYT TRBV6-6
ACSLDGTPTDTQY TRBV5-1
SVEGRAQGTQY TRBV29-1
ASSYGENTEAF TRBV6-5
AISDRQGNGYT TRBV10-3